A selection of T cell receptor beta chains follows, all from one sample in a study of cytomegalovirus exposure and HLA in healthy donors. Method: immunoSEQ multiplex PCR; TCRdb's copy keeps in-frame clones and lacks some. The sample yields about 98,000 clones, around 70% seen once. The sequenced material came from PBMCs. These receptors were taken from a female donor in good health and CMV-seronegative. Both conserved end residues are part of each CDR3. Fields, in order: J gene, D gene, V gene, clone size, CDR3 protein. The D gene is left open where the match is weak. Clone size, where shown, is once, few, many, or a class for clones that have expanded.

TRBJ1-1,-,TRBV2,-,CASRYGGDRLNTEAFF
TRBJ2-5,TRBD1,TRBV9,-,CASSNLRDRGTETQYF
TRBJ2-7,-,TRBV25-1,-,CASSAGKSYEQYF
TRBJ1-5,TRBD1,TRBV10-2,-,CASGQTGEYSNQPQHF
TRBJ2-2,TRBD2,TRBV19,-,CASNPAGGRELFF
TRBJ2-7,TRBD1,TRBV28,-,CASSFRDRAFYEQYF
TRBJ2-6,-,TRBV21-1,-,CASSTRDSGVSGANVLTF
TRBJ2-1,-,TRBV25-1,-,CASSDKSGLISYNEQFF
TRBJ1-4,TRBD1,TRBV4-3,-,CASSKGDRENEKLFF
TRBJ2-1,TRBD2,TRBV7-3,-,CASSPQGLAGGYNEQFF
TRBJ2-7,-,TRBV27,-,CASTRDEQYF
TRBJ2-7,-,TRBV7-8,-,CASSLSRGGAPRLQTYEQYF
TRBJ1-3,-,TRBV5-6,few,CASSFPTGSSGNTIYF
TRBJ2-7,-,TRBV6-5,-,CASSYSIPGYEQYF
TRBJ2-7,TRBD2,TRBV5-4,-,CASSFTSGGPYEQYF
TRBJ2-7,-,TRBV30,-,CAWSRTAFYEQYF
TRBJ2-5,-,TRBV6-5,-,CASSYAGRSQETQYF
TRBJ1-1,-,TRBV11-3,few,CASSPRAGANTEAFF
TRBJ1-2,TRBD1,TRBV10-3,-,CAISVGTAYGYTF
TRBJ2-1,-,TRBV5-4,-,CAAAPRDVAYNEQFF
TRBJ1-1,-,TRBV5-4,-,CASSLGGGGFEAFF
TRBJ2-1,-,TRBV6-4,-,CASSDSGLGDYNEQFF
TRBJ1-6,-,TRBV27,-,CASTFLYRVNSPLHF
TRBJ1-6,TRBD1,TRBV5-4,-,CASSYGQADNSPLHF
TRBJ2-1,TRBD1,TRBV7-9,-,CASSLDGMRGQRPNEQFF
TRBJ2-3,-,TRBV12-5,-,CASGGGGDTQYF
TRBJ2-3,TRBD2,TRBV6-1,medium-sized,CASSELAGGPDTQYF
TRBJ1-1,TRBD1,TRBV30,-,CAWSVTGGDTEAFF
TRBJ2-5,-,TRBV7-8,-,CASSLASETQYF